The T cell receptor (beta chain) described here comes from a study of cytotoxic CD8 clonotypes in ibrutinib-treated CLL. For the study at large: After median approximately 74 months, approximately 15 stayed in remission, about 12 progressed; responses roughly 25 partial, 2 complete. Broader study findings: Sampling time points were not equivalent between sustained-remission and progressing patients. Baseline levels of clonality went above those of age-matched healthy donors and moved with circulating CD8+ T-cell counts.

Target depth was 1 in 200,000 to 1 in 1 million T cells, about 10x per clonotype. Clones were sequenced by immunoSEQ multiplex PCR, and TCRdb holds only the in-frame ones, with some missing. The sample yields about 140,000 clones, more than 85% seen once. About this clone: The target antigen is unknown.

The sequence came from a human donor with chronic lymphocytic leukemia. The source was PBMCs, collected after 12 months of ibrutinib treatment.

The chain's CDR3 is CASSKAQSEAFF. DNA of the CDR3: TGTGCCAGCAGCAAAGCGCAGAGTGAAGCTTTCTTT. V usage is TRBV21-1 and J usage is TRBJ1-1. TRBV21-1 is reported as a pseudogene. The CDR3 spans 12 residues.